This T cell receptor beta chain was captured in a study of neurological immune-mediated disorders. Sample time point: technical triplicate 3. 5'RACE with 10-nucleotide random UMIs produced the cDNA. Over 160 million TCR-beta sequences from 15-18 subjects were obtained in each sequencing run. TCRdb passed the 5' RACE reads through MiXCR, listing each CDR3 protein once. The data show tens of thousands of distinct CDR3 sequences, 20% to 25% seen once. On this clonotype: Its target is unknown.

The CDR3 is made up of 15 amino acids. Trimming took off 1 base at V and 3 bases at J, with 13 bases between the two ends. Germline assignment: CDR1 SGHRS and CDR2 YFSETQ. Findings and caveats of the study: Patients with HTLV-1-associated myelopathy showed the most TCR clonal expansion. Those with multiple sclerosis showed the least, falling below healthy controls. The absence of shared CDR3 amino acid sequences among expanded clones across subjects suggests private repertoires in all groups.

The sequencing input was PBMCs. The receptor's source is a man in his 60s with HTLV-1-associated myelopathy (HAM/TSP). The rearrangement joins TRBV5-1 to TRBJ1-2; D unresolved. CDR3 sequence reads: CASSLLGFGDYGYTF. In DNA form, the CDR3 reads TGCGCCAGCAGCTTGCTCGGTTTCGGAGACTATGGCTACACCTTC. The full variable domain, with the rest looked up from reference TRBV5-1 and TRBJ1-2, is KAGVTQTPRYLIKTRGQQVTLSCSPISGHRSVSWYQQTPGQGLQFLFEYFSETQRNKGNFPGRFSGRQFSNSRSEMNVSTLELGDSALYLCASSLLGFGDYGYTFGSGTRLTVV.